These 24 T cell receptor beta chains share one sample of origin, sequenced in a study of blood T cell repertoires in COVID-19 (dated by TCRdb to about 2020). The library was built by means of the immunoSEQ multiplex PCR assay. The table was pulled from immuneACCESS by TCRdb, which kept in-frame rearrangements only. Such tables lose some clones; where checked, under half of the loss comes from unresolved V genes, and the rest has no known cause. The sample table holds under 250,000 clones, of which around 85% were seen once. The ten biggest clones cover around 5.9% of the sample. The sample comprised peripheral blood. These receptors all stem from a man aged 60 to 75 with acute or convalescent COVID-19.

This clone has just one count. Here the CDR3 DNA reads TGTGCCAGCAGTGAAGCGCCAACAGGGGTTGGCTACACCTTC. Amino acid sequence: CASSEAPTGVGYTF. The rearrangement uses TRBV2 and TRBJ1-2, with TRBD1 matching over 7 bases. V lost 0 bases, J lost 7 bases, and 5 bases stayed unmatched. The CDR3 sequence is 14 residues long. Germline-derived CDR1 and CDR2 are SNHLY and FYNNEI.

J is TRBJ1-3 and V is TRBV19; TRBD1 is a possible D gene (5 bases). Germline loops: CDR1 LNHDA, CDR2 SQIVND (reference sequence). V dropped 6 bases and J dropped 2 bases, with 8 bases sitting between them. The CDR3 runs to 13 residues. CDR3 DNA: TGTGCCAGTAGGTCGACAGCTGGAAACACCATATATTTT. Amino acids: CASRSTAGNTIYF.

J is TRBJ2-2 and V is TRBV21-1; TRBD2 reflects the table's D call only, with no check against the DNA. TRBV21-1 has pseudogene status. The CDR3 extends over 16 amino acids. The CDR3 spells CASSKVLAGVTGELFF. The CDR3 nucleotides are TGTGCCAGCAGCAAAGTTCTAGCGGGGGTCACCGGGGAGCTGTTTTTT.

The chain links TRBV7-8 to TRBJ2-1; tentative D call: TRBD2 (5 bases). The CDR3 contains 15 residues. The germline V and J ends were trimmed by 4 bases and 0 bases, with 10 bases remaining between them. Germline V gene sequence: CDR1 SGHVS, CDR2 FQNEAQ. Written as DNA, the CDR3 is TGTGCCAGCAGCTCTGAAGGGAGCTCCTACAATGAGCAGTTCTTC. Translated: CASSSEGSSYNEQFF.

This chain uses TRBV28 with TRBJ1-2, with 7 nucleotides matching TRBD1. Germline CDR1 MDHEN, CDR2 SYDVKM. This CDR3 is 13 amino acids long. After removal of 6 bases from V and 4 bases from J, the junction contained 5 bases not matched to a gene. The CDR3 DNA reads as TGTGCCAGCAGACCAGACAGGGTCTATGGCTACACCTTC. Amino acids: CASRPDRVYGYTF.

The V call is TRBV7-9, the J call TRBJ1-3; no definite D call. CDR1 is SEHNR, CDR2 FQNEAQ, per germline (reference sequence). The CDR3 extends over 14 amino acids. V lost 4 bases and J 0 bases, leaving 7 bases between the germline ends. The CDR3 DNA follows: TGTGCCAGCAGCTCAACATACTCTGGAAACACCATATATTTT. Protein product: CASSSTYSGNTIYF.

The chain employs TRBV27 and TRBJ1-5; the D is unclear. Germline V gene data show CDR1 as MNHEY and CDR2 as SMNVEV (reference sequence). There are 14 residues in the CDR3. V lost 6 bases to trimming and J lost 2 bases, with 11 bases between them. The CDR3 loop is CASRIQVGNQPQHF. In nucleotides, the CDR3 is TGTGCCAGCAGAATTCAGGTCGGCAATCAGCCCCAGCATTTT.

The gene calls are TRBV2 and TRBJ1-5; TRBD1 is a possible D gene (5 bases). V was clipped by 6 bases and J by 1 base, with 13 bases between them. Germline CDR1 and CDR2: SNHLY and FYNNEI. There are 15 residues in the CDR3. The chain's CDR3 is CASSAIRESNQPQHF. The CDR3, as DNA: TGTGCCAGCAGCGCAATCAGGGAAAGCAATCAGCCCCAGCATTTT.

This rearrangement joins TRBV2 to TRBJ2-7, with 8 bases fitting TRBD1. With 4 bases clipped from V and 4 bases from J, the junction kept 6 bases outside the gene matches. Germline CDR1 SNHLY, CDR2 FYNNEI. This CDR3 contains 14 residues. The CDR3 sequence is CASSGTGRVYEQYF. The DNA for the CDR3 is TGTGCCAGCAGTGGGACAGGGCGGGTATACGAGCAGTACTTC.

J is TRBJ1-6 and V is TRBV7-2; 8 positions agree with TRBD1. Germline V gene data show CDR1 as SGHTA and CDR2 as FQGNSA. The CDR3 is 15 residues long. V was pared by 3 bases and J by 6 bases, with 4 bases of the junction left unmatched. Written as DNA, the CDR3 is TGTGCCAGCAGCTTGACAGGGGCGGGTAATTCACCCCTCCACTTT. Its translation is CASSLTGAGNSPLHF.

This clone was recorded a few times. V and J are TRBV19 and TRBJ1-5, with D unresolved. This CDR3 spans 16 amino acids. The germline CDR1 and CDR2 sequences are LNHDA and SQIVND (reference sequence). Trimming removed 6 bases at V and 3 bases at J, with 18 bases between. The CDR3 sequence is CASRKTARSFNQPQHF. The CDR3 DNA sequence: TGTGCCAGTAGAAAAACAGCCCGCTCCTTCAATCAGCCCCAGCATTTT.

This chain links TRBV7-9 with TRBJ1-6; D may be TRBD1 (6 bases). This CDR3 comprises 14 residues. Germline values: CDR1 SEHNR, CDR2 FQNEAQ (reference sequence). V shed 3 bases and J shed 9 bases, with 12 bases lying between them. Here the CDR3 DNA reads TGTGCCAGCAGCTTTGGGACATCCCTTTCACCCCTCCACTTT. Amino acids: CASSFGTSLSPLHF.

The chain employs TRBV4-2 and TRBJ2-1; 7 nucleotides agree with TRBD2. V shed 1 base, J shed 7 bases, and the junction held 4 bases outside the gene matches. Per germline, CDR1 LGHNA and CDR2 YNFKEQ. The CDR3 is made up of 14 amino acids. The CDR3 loop reads CASSQVRAGNEQFF. CDR3 nucleotide sequence: TGTGCCAGCAGCCAAGTTCGAGCGGGAAATGAGCAGTTCTTC.

The chain joins TRBV4-3 to TRBJ1-2; maybe TRBD1 (6 bases). This CDR3 comprises 14 residues. Germline V CDR1 and CDR2: LGHNA, YSLEER. V dropped 5 bases and J dropped 2 bases, with 12 bases sitting between them. CDR3 residues: CASSTLGANYGYTF. CDR3 bases: TGCGCCAGCAGCACCCTGGGGGCCAACTATGGCTACACCTTC.

The genes are TRBV5-4 and TRBJ1-1; 10 nucleotides line up with TRBD1. Germline CDR1 and CDR2: SGHNT and YYREEE (reference sequence). The CDR3 is made up of 16 amino acids. V was clipped by 3 bases and J by 4 bases; unmatched bases: 9. The CDR3 DNA reads as TGTGCCAGCAGCTATCCCGGGACAGGGGTTGGCACTGAAGCTTTCTTT. This translates into CASSYPGTGVGTEAFF. The entire variable domain, with the rest obtained from reference TRBV5-4 and TRBJ1-1, is as follows: ETGVTQSPTHLIKTRGQQVTLRCSSQSGHNTVSWYQQALGQGPQFIFQYYREEENGRGNFPPRFSGLQFPNYSSELNVNALELDDSALYLCASSYPGTGVGTEAFFGQGTRLTVV.

This chain connects TRBV27 to TRBJ2-5; 7 nucleotides align to TRBD2. Trimming took 2 bases from V and 9 from J; bases not matched to a gene: 12. Germline V lookup: CDR1 MNHEY, CDR2 SMNVEV (reference sequence). The CDR3 has 15 residues. CDR3 nucleotides: TGTGCCAGCAGTTTAAGGGCTGGGACTACCGGGGCCCAGTACTTC. Its translation: CASSLRAGTTGAQYF.

V is TRBV9 and J is TRBJ1-2, with D perhaps TRBD1 (6 bases). Trimming removed 0 bases at V and 8 bases at J, with 17 bases between. There are 15 residues in the CDR3. Germline CDR1 SGDLS, CDR2 YYNGEE. The CDR3 spells CASSVGRQARAGYTF. In DNA form, the CDR3 reads TGTGCCAGCAGCGTAGGTCGACAGGCCCGGGCGGGCTACACCTTC.

V is TRBV5-1 and J is TRBJ2-7; a weak D match, TRBD1 (6 bases). The CDR3 consists of 15 residues. Trimming removed 2 bases at V and 2 bases at J, with 14 bases between. The V gene's germline CDR1 is SGHRS and CDR2 YFSETQ. CDR3 in amino acids: CASSLEQGFPYEQYF. Written as DNA, the CDR3 is TGCGCCAGCAGCTTAGAACAGGGTTTCCCCTACGAGCAGTACTTC.

V gene TRBV5-6 combines with J gene TRBJ2-7; the D is unclear. This CDR3 has 15 amino acids. V was clipped by 0 bases and J by 5 bases, with 15 bases between them. Germline assignment: CDR1 SGHDT and CDR2 YYEEEE. The CDR3 DNA reads TGTGCCAGCAGCTTGGTTGAGGAGACCCTGGACGAGCAGTACTTC. Amino acid sequence: CASSLVEETLDEQYF.

The chain carries TRBV11-2 and TRBJ1-2; the D gene is possibly TRBD1 (6 bases). From germline, CDR1 is SGHAT and CDR2 FQNNGV. The CDR3 consists of 15 residues. With 5 bases removed from V and 6 bases from J, the gap between germline ends came to 19 bases. CDR3 residues: CASSPIPGGANGYTF. CDR3 DNA sequence: TGTGCCAGCAGCCCGATCCCTGGGGGCGCGAATGGCTACACCTTC. The full variable domain, rest sourced from reference TRBV11-2 and TRBJ1-2, is EAGVAQSPRYKIIEKRQSVAFWCNPISGHATLYWYQQILGQGPKLLIQFQNNGVVDDSQLPKDRFSAERLKGVDSTLKIQPAKLEDSAVYLCASSPIPGGANGYTFGSGTRLTVV.

The chain has TRBV6-5 and TRBJ1-3; D not certain. Germline CDR1 reads MNHEY; CDR2 reads SVGAGI. The CDR3 length is 13 residues. Trimming removed 6 bases at V and 3 bases at J, with 9 bases between. The CDR3 region has the DNA TGTGCCAGCAGCTTCCGACTTGGAAACACCATATATTTT. It encodes CASSFRLGNTIYF.

V is TRBV7-9 and J is TRBJ2-3, with D tentatively TRBD1 (6 bases). This CDR3 spans 16 amino acids. CDR1 SEHNR and CDR2 FQNEAQ come from the germline V gene (reference sequence). V lost 0 bases and J 3 bases, leaving 13 bases between the germline ends. The CDR3 nucleotides read TGTGCCAGCAGCTTAGCAACAGGGAAGGGGACAGATACGCAGTATTTT. It is translated as CASSLATGKGTDTQYF.

V and J are TRBV7-9 and TRBJ2-5; TRBD2 matches 9 bases. In germline, CDR1 is SEHNR, CDR2 FQNEAQ (reference sequence). CDR3 length: 16 amino acids. Germline trimming cut 6 bases from V and 1 base from J; bases unmatched to any gene: 9. The CDR3 loop reads CASSSGTSSLQETQYF. DNA for the CDR3: TGTGCCAGCAGTTCCGGGACTAGCAGCCTCCAAGAGACCCAGTACTTC.

V is TRBV11-3 and J is TRBJ2-3, with D possibly being TRBD1 (6 bases). V was pared by 2 bases and J by 8 bases, with 14 bases between. The CDR3 extends over 14 amino acids. The germline V gene has CDR1 SGHNT and CDR2 YENEEA. This CDR3 is CASSLSERGGTQYF. The DNA of the CDR3 is TGTGCCAGCAGCTTAAGCGAGCGAGGGGGTACGCAGTATTTT. Based on the CDR3 plus reference TRBV11-3 and TRBJ2-3, the full variable domain is EAGVVQSPRYKIIEKKQPVAFWCNPISGHNTLYWYLQNLGQGPELLIRYENEEAVDDSQLPKDRFSAERLKGVDSTLKIQPAELGDSAVYLCASSLSERGGTQYFGPGTRLTVL.